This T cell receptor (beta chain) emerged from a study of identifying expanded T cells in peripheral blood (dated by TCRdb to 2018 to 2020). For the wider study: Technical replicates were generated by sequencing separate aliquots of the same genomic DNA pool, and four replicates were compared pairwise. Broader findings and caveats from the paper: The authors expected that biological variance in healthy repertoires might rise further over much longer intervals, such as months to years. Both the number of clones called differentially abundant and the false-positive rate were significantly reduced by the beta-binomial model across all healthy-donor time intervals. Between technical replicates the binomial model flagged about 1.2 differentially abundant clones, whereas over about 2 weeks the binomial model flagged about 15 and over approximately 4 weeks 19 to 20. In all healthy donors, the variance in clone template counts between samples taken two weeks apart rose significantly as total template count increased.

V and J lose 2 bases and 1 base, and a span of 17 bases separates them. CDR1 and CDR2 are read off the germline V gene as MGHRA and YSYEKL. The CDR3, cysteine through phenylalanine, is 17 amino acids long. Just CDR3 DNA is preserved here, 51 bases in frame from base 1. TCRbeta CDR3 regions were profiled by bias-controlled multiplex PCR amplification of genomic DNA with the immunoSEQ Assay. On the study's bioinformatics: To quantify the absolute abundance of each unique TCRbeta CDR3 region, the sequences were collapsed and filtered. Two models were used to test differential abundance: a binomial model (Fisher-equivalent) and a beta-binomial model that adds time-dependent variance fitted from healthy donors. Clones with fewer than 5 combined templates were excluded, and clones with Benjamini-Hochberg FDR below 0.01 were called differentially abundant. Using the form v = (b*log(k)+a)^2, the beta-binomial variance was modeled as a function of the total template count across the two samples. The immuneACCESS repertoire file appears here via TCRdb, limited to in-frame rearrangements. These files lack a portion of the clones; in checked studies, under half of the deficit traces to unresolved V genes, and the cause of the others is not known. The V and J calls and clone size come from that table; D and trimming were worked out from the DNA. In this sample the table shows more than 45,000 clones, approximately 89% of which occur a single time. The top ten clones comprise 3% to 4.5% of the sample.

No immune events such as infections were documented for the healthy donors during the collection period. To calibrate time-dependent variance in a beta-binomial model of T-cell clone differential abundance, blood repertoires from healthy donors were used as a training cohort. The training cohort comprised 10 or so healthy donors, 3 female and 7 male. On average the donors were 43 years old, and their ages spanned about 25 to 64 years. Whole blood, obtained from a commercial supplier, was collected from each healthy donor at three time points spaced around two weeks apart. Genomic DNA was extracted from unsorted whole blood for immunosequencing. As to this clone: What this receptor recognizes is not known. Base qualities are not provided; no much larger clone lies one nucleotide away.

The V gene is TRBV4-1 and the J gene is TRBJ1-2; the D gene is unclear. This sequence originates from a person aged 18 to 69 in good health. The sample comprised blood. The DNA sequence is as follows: TGCGCCAGCAGCCAACAGAAGTTGGGAGGGAATAACTATGGCTACACCTTC. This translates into CASSQQKLGGNNYGYTF.